A selection of T cell receptor beta chains follows, all from one sample in a study of T cells in tumors after PD-1 blockade. Generated by immunoSEQ multiplex PCR, the TCRdb table keeps only in-frame clones and is missing some. The sample includes roughly 48,000 clones, over 75% of them seen just once. Material: PBMCs, obtained before anti-PD-1 treatment. All receptors derive from a human donor with basal cell carcinoma. Each CDR3 is given without its conserved first and last residue. Fields, in order: J gene, V gene, clone size, CDR3 protein. Rows give clone size only sometimes, using once, few, many, or a class for an expanded clone.

>TRBJ2-2|TRBV30|-
AWSETWRGATGELF
>TRBJ2-7|TRBV7-9|-
ASSPSYEQY
>TRBJ2-1|TRBV7-2|-
ASGLGGFGRNEQF
>TRBJ2-5|TRBV29-1|once
SVKGGQGVVETQY
>TRBJ2-1|TRBV12-3/TRBV12-4|-
ASKGTANNEQF
>TRBJ1-1|TRBV2|-
ASGGVAF
>TRBJ2-3|TRBV15|-
ATSRLGGGFTDTQY
>TRBJ2-7|TRBV28|-
ASSKGQLGNEQY
>TRBJ2-5|TRBV2|-
ASSELLRGGETQY
>TRBJ2-7|TRBV6-6|few
ASSPPGQPYEQY
>TRBJ2-1|TRBV7-9|medium-sized
ASSPTLHYNEQF
>TRBJ2-7|TRBV7-6|-
ASSPQGVGYEQY
>TRBJ2-1|TRBV28|-
ASSQFRGREQF
>TRBJ1-2|TRBV2|-
ASSGQYNYGYT
>TRBJ1-1|TRBV6-5|-
ASTRLGGGTEAF
>TRBJ1-6|TRBV5-8|few
ASSPWEGSYNSPLH
>TRBJ1-3|TRBV27|-
ASSRDNYSGNTIY
>TRBJ2-7|TRBV25-1|few
ASSVTAPPTYEQY
>TRBJ1-1|TRBV6-2/TRBV6-3|-
ASSYNRGRSEWQAF
>TRBJ2-2|TRBV6-5|-
ASETRKTGELF
>TRBJ1-1|TRBV5-1|-
ASSQQDYTEAF
>TRBJ2-7|TRBV6-4|-
ASSDSSLGEQY
>TRBJ2-2|TRBV28|-
ASTSGNTGELF
>TRBJ2-1|TRBV7-7|-
ASSLDGTINNEQF
>TRBJ2-7|TRBV4-1|-
ASSQVVTGLYEQY
>TRBJ2-3|TRBV5-1|once
ASSLFRTSGGSADTQY
>TRBJ1-5|TRBV18|-
ASAGGSSNQPQH
>TRBJ1-4|TRBV2|-
ASRKSTTNEKLF
>TRBJ2-3|TRBV5-1|-
ASSPGGIRGGHGDTQY
>TRBJ1-1|TRBV15|-
ATSIYKNTEAF
>TRBJ2-3|TRBV12-2|-
ASRTPSGQKYTDTQY
>TRBJ2-7|TRBV28|-
ASSKLGTAVYEQY
>TRBJ1-5|TRBV7-2|-
ASSLTAGSNQPQH
>TRBJ2-1|TRBV3-1/TRBV3-2|-
ASSLWTESAEQF
>TRBJ2-2|TRBV6-4|once
ASSVTSTGELF
>TRBJ2-7|TRBV29-1|-
SVAGTDNYEQY
>TRBJ1-2|TRBV30|-
AWSGPGKVHGYT
>TRBJ1-1|TRBV3-1/TRBV3-2|-
ASSRLNHEAF